This paragraph reports one T cell receptor (beta chain). The germline V gene encodes CDR1 GTSNPN and CDR2 SVGIG (reference sequence). The CDR3 extends over 12 amino acids. V lost 5 bases to trimming and J lost 11 bases, with 18 bases between them. This entry belongs to a study of blood T cell repertoires in COVID-19. Study in general: COVID-19 samples, acute and convalescent, were from the United States, Italy and Spain. Nucleic acid was either cDNA or gDNA, and it came from T cells, B-cell-depleted T cells, or PBMCs.

Authors' analysis steps: It was from reference gene primer amplification that nucleated cell counts were estimated. Sequencing used immunoSEQ multiplex PCR; TCRdb keeps in-frame clones, though not all of them. V, J and clone size derive from that table, while D and trimming were established from the DNA sequence. The sample includes some 140,000 clones, around 89% of them seen just once. The chain has TRBV30 and TRBJ1-1, with D unresolved. The sequence was obtained from a man in his fifties with active or convalescent COVID-19. The sample taken for sequencing was peripheral blood. The CDR3 loop is CAWGSGGTGAFF. The CDR3 DNA follows: TGTGCCTGGGGAAGCGGAGGAACTGGCGCTTTCTTT.